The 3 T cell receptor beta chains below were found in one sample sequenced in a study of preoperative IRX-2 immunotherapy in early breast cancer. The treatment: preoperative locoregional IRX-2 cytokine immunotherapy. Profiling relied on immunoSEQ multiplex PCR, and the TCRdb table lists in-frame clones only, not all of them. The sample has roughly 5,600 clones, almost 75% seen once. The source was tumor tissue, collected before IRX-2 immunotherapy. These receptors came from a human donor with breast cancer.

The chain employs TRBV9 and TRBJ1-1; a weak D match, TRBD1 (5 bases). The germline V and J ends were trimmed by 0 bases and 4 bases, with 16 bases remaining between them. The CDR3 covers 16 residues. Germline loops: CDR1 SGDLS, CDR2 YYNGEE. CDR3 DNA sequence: TGTGCCAGCAGCGTAGCGGGGCAGGGATTCTCCACTGAAGCTTTCTTT. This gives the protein CASSVAGQGFSTEAFF.

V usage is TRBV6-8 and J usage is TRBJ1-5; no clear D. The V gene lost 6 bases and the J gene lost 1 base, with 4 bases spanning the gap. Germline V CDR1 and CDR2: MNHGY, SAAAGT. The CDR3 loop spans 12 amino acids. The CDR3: CASRESNQPQHF. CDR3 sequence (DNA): TGTGCCAGCAGGGAAAGCAATCAGCCCCAGCATTTT.

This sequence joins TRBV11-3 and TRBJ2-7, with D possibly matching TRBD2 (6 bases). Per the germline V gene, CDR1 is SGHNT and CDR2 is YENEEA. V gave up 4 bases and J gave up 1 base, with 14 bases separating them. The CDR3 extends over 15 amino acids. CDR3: CASSSLEGGSYEQYF. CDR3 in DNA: TGTGCCAGCAGCTCTCTAGAGGGAGGATCCTACGAGCAGTACTTC.